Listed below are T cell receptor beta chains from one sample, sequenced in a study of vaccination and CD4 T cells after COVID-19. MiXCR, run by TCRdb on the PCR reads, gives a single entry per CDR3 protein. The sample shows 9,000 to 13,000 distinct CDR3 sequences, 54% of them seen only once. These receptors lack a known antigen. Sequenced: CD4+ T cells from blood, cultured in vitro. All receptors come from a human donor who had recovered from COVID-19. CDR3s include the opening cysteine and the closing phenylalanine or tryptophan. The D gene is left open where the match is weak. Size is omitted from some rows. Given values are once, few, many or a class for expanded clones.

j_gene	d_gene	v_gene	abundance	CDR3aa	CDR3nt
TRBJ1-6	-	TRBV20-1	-	CSARFGSGNSPLHF	TGCAGTGCTCGTTTTGGTTCAGGGAATTCACCCCTCCACTTT
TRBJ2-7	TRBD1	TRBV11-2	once	CASSLRAGGSYEQYF	TGTGCCAGCAGCTTAAGGGCAGGGGGCTCCTACGAGCAGTACTTC
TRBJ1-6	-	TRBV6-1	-	CASSVMDSYNSPLHF	TGTGCCAGCAGTGTCATGGACAGCTATAATTCACCCCTCCACTTT
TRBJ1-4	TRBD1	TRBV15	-	CATSDRQGGKLFF	TGTGCCACCAGCGATCGACAGGGGGGAAAACTGTTTTTT
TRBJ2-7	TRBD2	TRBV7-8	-	CASSLAVGTTVMREQYF	TGTGCCAGCAGCTTAGCGGTCGGGACTACCGTAATGAGAGAGCAGTACTTC
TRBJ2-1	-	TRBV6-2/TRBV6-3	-	CASSTPVPAFRGEQFF	TGTGCCAGCAGTACCCCGGTCCCGGCGTTTCGCGGTGAGCAGTTCTTC
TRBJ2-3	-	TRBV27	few	CASSLLFPGRPDTQYF	TGTGCCAGCAGTTTATTGTTCCCCGGACGGCCAGATACGCAGTATTTT
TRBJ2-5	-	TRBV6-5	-	CASSYSLGAAETQYF	TGTGCCAGCAGTTACTCCTTGGGGGCCGCAGAGACCCAGTACTTC
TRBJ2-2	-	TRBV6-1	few	CASSAAPTPGELFF	TGTGCCAGCAGTGCCGCTCCTACGCCCGGGGAGCTGTTTTTT
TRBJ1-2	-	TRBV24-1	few	CATSENRHYGYTF	TGTGCCACCAGTGAAAACAGACACTATGGCTACACCTTC
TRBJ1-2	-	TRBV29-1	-	CSVRGGGGYGYTF	TGCAGCGTTAGGGGGGGCGGCGGCTATGGCTACACCTTC
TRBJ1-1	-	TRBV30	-	CAWSRNLNTEAFF	TGTGCCTGGAGTAGGAATTTGAACACTGAAGCTTTCTTT
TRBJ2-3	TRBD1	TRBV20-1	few	CSAVKQGAADTQYF	TGCAGTGCCGTAAAACAGGGGGCGGCAGATACGCAGTATTTT
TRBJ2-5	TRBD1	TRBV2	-	CASGRDRGQETQYF	TGTGCCAGCGGCCGGGACAGGGGGCAAGAGACCCAGTACTTC
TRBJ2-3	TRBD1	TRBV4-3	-	CASSQEGPGTADTQYF	TGCGCCAGCAGCCAAGAGGGGCCCGGGACAGCAGATACGCAGTATTTT
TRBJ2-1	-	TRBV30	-	CALGGGRSNEQFF	TGTGCACTTGGGGGCGGGAGATCGAATGAGCAGTTCTTC
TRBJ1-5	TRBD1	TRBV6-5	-	CASSYRTGNQPQHF	TGTGCCAGCAGTTACCGGACAGGGAATCAGCCCCAGCATTTT
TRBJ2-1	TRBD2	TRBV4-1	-	CASGGESSYNEQFF	TGCGCCAGCGGGGGGGAGAGCTCCTACAATGAGCAGTTCTTC
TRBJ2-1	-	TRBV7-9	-	CASSQFSSSYNEQFF	TGTGCCAGCAGCCAATTTTCCAGCTCCTACAATGAGCAGTTCTTC
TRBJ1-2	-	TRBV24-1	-	CATSDLLGSHTF	TGTGCCACCAGTGATTTGCTGGGTAGCCACACCTTC
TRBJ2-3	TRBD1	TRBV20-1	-	CSARGQDRVTDTQYF	TGCAGTGCTAGAGGACAGGACAGGGTGACAGATACGCAGTATTTT
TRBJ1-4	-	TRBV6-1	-	CASSEWRGGKLFF	TGTGCCAGCAGTGAATGGAGGGGGGGAAAACTGTTTTTT
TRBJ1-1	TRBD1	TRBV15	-	CATSRALGRGPGRDTEAFF	TGTGCCACCAGCAGAGCGTTAGGCAGGGGGCCCGGGCGGGACACTGAAGCTTTCTTT
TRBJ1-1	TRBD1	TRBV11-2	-	CASRHGISGTGVMMGVTEAFF	TGTGCCAGCAGGCATGGGATATCAGGGACAGGGGTTATGATGGGGGTAACTGAAGCTTTCTTT
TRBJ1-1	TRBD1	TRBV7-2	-	CASRIRDRVSLITEAFF	TGTGCCAGCAGGATCCGGGACAGGGTTTCGTTGATTACTGAAGCTTTCTTT
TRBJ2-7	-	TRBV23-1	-	CAPLGEDPYEQYF	TGCGCGCCATTGGGGGAGGACCCCTACGAGCAGTACTTC
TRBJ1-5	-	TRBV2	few	CASSPGWRREPQHF	TGTGCCAGCTCTCCGGGGTGGAGAAGGGAGCCCCAGCATTTT
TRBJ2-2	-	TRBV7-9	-	CASSPGGPSTSELFF	TGTGCCAGCAGCCCCGGGGGCCCATCCACGTCGGAGCTGTTTTTT
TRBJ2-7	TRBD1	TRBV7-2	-	CASSLTGGGYEQYF	TGTGCCAGCAGCTTAACAGGGGGAGGCTACGAGCAGTACTTC
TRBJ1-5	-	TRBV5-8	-	CASSLGEKQPQHF	TGTGCCAGCAGCTTGGGGGAAAAACAGCCCCAGCATTTT
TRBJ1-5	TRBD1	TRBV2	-	CASSPFGTENQPQHF	TGTGCCAGCAGTCCTTTCGGGACAGAGAATCAGCCCCAGCATTTT